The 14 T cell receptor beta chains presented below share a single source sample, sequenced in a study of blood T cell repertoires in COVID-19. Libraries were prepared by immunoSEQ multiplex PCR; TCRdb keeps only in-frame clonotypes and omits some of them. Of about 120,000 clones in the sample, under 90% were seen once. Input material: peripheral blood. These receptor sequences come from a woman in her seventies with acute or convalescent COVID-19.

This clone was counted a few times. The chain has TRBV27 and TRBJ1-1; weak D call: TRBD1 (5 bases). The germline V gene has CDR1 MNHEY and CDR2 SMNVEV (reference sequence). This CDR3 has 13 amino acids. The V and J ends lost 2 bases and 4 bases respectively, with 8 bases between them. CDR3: CASSLGGGTEAFF. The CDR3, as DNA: TGTGCCAGCAGTTTAGGGGGGGGCACTGAAGCTTTCTTT.

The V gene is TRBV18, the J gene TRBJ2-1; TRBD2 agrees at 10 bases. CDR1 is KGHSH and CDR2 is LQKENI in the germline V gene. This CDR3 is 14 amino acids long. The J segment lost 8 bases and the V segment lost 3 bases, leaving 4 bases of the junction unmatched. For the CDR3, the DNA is TGTGCCAGCTCACCGAGCGGGGGGGTGGATGAGCAGTTCTTC. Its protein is CASSPSGGVDEQFF.

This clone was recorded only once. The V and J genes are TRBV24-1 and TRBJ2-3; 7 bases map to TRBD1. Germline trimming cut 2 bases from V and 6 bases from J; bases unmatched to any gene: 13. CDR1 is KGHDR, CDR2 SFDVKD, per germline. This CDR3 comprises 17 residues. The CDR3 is CATSDSAAGGEGDTQYF. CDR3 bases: TGTGCCACCAGTGATTCCGCCGCAGGGGGAGAAGGGGATACGCAGTATTTT.

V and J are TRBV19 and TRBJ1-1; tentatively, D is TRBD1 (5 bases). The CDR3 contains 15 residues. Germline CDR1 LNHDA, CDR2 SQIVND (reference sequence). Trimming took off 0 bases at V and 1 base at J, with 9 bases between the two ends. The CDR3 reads CASSIEGGANTEAFF. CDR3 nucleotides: TGTGCCAGTAGTATAGAGGGTGGGGCGAACACTGAAGCTTTCTTT. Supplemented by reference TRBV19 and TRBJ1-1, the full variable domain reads DGGITQSPKYLFRKEGQNVTLSCEQNLNHDAMYWYRQDPGQGLRLIYYSQIVNDFQKGDIAEGYSVSREKKESFPLTVTSAQKNPTAFYLCASSIEGGANTEAFFGQGTRLTVV.

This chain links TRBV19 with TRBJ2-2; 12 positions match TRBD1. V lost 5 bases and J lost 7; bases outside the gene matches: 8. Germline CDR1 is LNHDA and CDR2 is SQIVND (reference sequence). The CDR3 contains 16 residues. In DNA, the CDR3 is TGTGCCAGTAGTGTAGGGACAGGGGGCGAGGACGGGGAGCTGTTTTTT. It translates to CASSVGTGGEDGELFF.

This CDR3 reads CASTAGSYEQYF. CDR3 nucleotides: TGTGCCAGCACCGCGGGTTCCTACGAGCAGTACTTC. This chain connects TRBV6-5 to TRBJ2-7; D is perhaps TRBD2 (5 bases). The CDR3 extends over 12 amino acids. Germline values: CDR1 MNHEY, CDR2 SVGAGI. Trimming removed 7 bases at V and 1 base at J, with 8 bases between.

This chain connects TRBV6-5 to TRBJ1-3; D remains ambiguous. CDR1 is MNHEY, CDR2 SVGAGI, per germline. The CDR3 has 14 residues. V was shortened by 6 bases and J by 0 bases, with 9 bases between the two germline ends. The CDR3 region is CASSGSLSGNTIYF. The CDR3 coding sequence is TGTGCCAGCAGCGGTAGTCTCTCTGGAAACACCATATATTTT.

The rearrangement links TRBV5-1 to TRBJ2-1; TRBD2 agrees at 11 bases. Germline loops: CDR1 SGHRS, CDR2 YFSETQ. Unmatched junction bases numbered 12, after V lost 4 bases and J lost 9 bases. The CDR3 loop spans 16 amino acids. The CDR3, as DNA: TGCGCCAGCAGCATCGGGACTAGCGGTCCTCGCGGTGAGCAGTTCTTC. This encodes CASSIGTSGPRGEQFF.

CDR3 region: CATRTGSGGMNTEAFF. The DNA of the CDR3 is TGCGCCACTCGGACAGGTTCAGGGGGCATGAACACTGAAGCTTTCTTT. The chain joins TRBV5-1 to TRBJ1-1, with TRBD1 matching 8 bases. CDR1 is SGHRS and CDR2 is YFSETQ in the germline V gene. The CDR3 sequence is 16 residues long. J gave up 0 bases and V 9 bases, and 13 bases lay outside the gene matches. The full variable domain, its missing parts supplied by reference TRBV5-1 and TRBJ1-1, is KAGVTQTPRYLIKTRGQQVTLSCSPISGHRSVSWYQQTPGQGLQFLFEYFSETQRNKGNFPGRFSGRQFSNSRSEMNVSTLELGDSALYLCATRTGSGGMNTEAFFGQGTRLTVV.

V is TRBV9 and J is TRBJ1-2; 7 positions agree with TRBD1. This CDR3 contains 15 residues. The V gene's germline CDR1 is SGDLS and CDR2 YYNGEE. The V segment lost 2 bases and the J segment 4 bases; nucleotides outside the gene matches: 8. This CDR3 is CASSVGTGDRYGYTF. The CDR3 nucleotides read TGTGCCAGCAGCGTGGGAACAGGGGACCGCTATGGCTACACCTTC.

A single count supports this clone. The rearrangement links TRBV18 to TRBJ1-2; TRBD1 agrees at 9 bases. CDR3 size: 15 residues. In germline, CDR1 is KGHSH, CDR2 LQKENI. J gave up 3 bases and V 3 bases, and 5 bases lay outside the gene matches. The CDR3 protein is CASSPSWDRDYGYTF. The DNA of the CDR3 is TGTGCCAGCTCACCGAGTTGGGACAGGGACTATGGCTACACCTTC.

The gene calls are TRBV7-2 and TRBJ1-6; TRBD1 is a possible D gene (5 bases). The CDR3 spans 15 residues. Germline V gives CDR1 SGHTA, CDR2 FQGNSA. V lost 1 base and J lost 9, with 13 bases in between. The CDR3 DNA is TGTGCCAGCAGCTTAGATATGACGCAGGGTTCACCCCTCCACTTT. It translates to CASSLDMTQGSPLHF.

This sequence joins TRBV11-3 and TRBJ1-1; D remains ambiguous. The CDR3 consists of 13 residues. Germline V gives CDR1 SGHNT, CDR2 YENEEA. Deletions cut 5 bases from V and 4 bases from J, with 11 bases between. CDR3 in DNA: TGTGCCAGCAGCAGGCCAGCGTCCACTGAAGCTTTCTTT. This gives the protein CASSRPASTEAFF. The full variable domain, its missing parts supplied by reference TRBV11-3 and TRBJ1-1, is EAGVVQSPRYKIIEKKQPVAFWCNPISGHNTLYWYLQNLGQGPELLIRYENEEAVDDSQLPKDRFSAERLKGVDSTLKIQPAELGDSAVYLCASSRPASTEAFFGQGTRLTVV.

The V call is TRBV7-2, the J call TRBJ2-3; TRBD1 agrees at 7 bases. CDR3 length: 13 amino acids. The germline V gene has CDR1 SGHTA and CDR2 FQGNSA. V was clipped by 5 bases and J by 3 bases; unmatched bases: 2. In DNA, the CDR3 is TGTGCCAGCAGCGAGACAGGGACAGATACGCAGTATTTT. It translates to CASSETGTDTQYF.